This T cell receptor (beta chain) is from a study of cytomegalovirus exposure and HLA in healthy donors. Concerning this clone: Its antigen remains unknown.

Study-wide results and limits: CMV serostatus was the only immune exposure information that was available. Looking again later, the authors saw that most CMV-associated TCR beta chains seemed HLA-restricted. A few of the chains that were CMV-associated were confirmed in vitro to be specific for CMV antigens.

Researchers ran the PCR with 60 Vbeta and 13 Jbeta primers. Repertoires were generated with immunoSEQ multiplex PCR, while TCRdb's copy carries only in-frame clones and drops some. The top ten hold approximately 6.6% of the sample, which has some 150,000 clones, 55% to 70% seen once. This receptor was taken from a woman aged 55 to 70 in good health and CMV-seropositive. The sample was PBMCs.

CDR3 residues: CASSFRDTYEQYF. CDR3 nucleotides: TGTGCCAGCAGCTTCCGGGACACCTACGAGCAGTACTTC. The V gene is TRBV7-9, the J gene TRBJ2-7, with D tentatively TRBD1 (6 bases). Trimming pared 3 bases from V and 2 bases from J, leaving 8 bases between. The CDR3 loop spans 13 amino acids. Germline assignment: CDR1 SEHNR and CDR2 FQNEAQ (reference sequence).